A single sample is the source of the 4 T cell receptor beta chains below, sequenced in a study of blood T cell repertoires in COVID-19 (dated by TCRdb to 2020 to 2021). The library was built by means of the immunoSEQ multiplex PCR assay. The source is immuneACCESS, and TCRdb retained only in-frame sequences with V and J called. Part of the clones is not carried over; for the studies checked, unresolved V genes explain less than half of this, and the remainder is unexplained. In all, the sample holds 250,000 or so clones, and approximately 86% of those were seen once. About 7.1% of the sample goes to the ten largest clones. Input material: peripheral blood. These TCRs come from a woman in her 70s with active or convalescent COVID-19.

The chain joins TRBV20-1 to TRBJ2-3; D remains ambiguous. Trimming took 6 bases from V and 4 from J, leaving 8 bases between them. The CDR3 sequence is 11 residues long. Germline lookup yields CDR1 DFQATT and CDR2 SNEGSKA (reference sequence). CDR3 in amino acids: CSAAIADTQYF. The CDR3 bases are TGCAGTGCCGCGATCGCAGATACGCAGTATTTT.

The chain employs TRBV18 and TRBJ1-1; a weak D match, TRBD1 (5 bases). The CDR3 has 13 residues. Germline values: CDR1 KGHSH, CDR2 LQKENI. The V gene lost 5 bases and the J gene lost 1 base, with 8 bases spanning the gap. CDR3 sequence reads: CASSSTENTEAFF. The CDR3 DNA sequence: TGTGCCAGCTCATCGACAGAGAACACTGAAGCTTTCTTT.

The CDR3 sequence: CASSPGTGAEAFF. CDR3 nucleotide sequence: TGTGCCAGCTCCCCCGGGACAGGGGCTGAAGCTTTCTTT. This rearrangement joins TRBV18 to TRBJ1-1, with TRBD1 matching over 10 bases. V was pared by 6 bases and J by 6 bases, with 4 bases of the junction left unmatched. Germline loops: CDR1 KGHSH, CDR2 LQKENI. The CDR3 covers 13 residues. The variable domain in full, completed from reference TRBV18 and TRBJ1-1, reads NAGVMQNPRHLVRRRGQEARLRCSPMKGHSHVYWYRQLPEEGLKFMVYLQKENIIDESGMPKERFSAEFPKEGPSILRIQQVVRGDSAAYFCASSPGTGAEAFFGQGTRLTVV.

V is TRBV5-1 and J is TRBJ2-3; 8 positions match TRBD2. V trimming: 3 bases; J trimming: 2 bases; junction bases outside the gene matches: 8. This CDR3 has 16 residues. CDR1 SGHRS and CDR2 YFSETQ come from the germline V gene. The CDR3 bases are TGCGCCAGCAGCTCCCGAAGCGGGGGAGCCACAGATACGCAGTATTTT. Its translation is CASSSRSGGATDTQYF.